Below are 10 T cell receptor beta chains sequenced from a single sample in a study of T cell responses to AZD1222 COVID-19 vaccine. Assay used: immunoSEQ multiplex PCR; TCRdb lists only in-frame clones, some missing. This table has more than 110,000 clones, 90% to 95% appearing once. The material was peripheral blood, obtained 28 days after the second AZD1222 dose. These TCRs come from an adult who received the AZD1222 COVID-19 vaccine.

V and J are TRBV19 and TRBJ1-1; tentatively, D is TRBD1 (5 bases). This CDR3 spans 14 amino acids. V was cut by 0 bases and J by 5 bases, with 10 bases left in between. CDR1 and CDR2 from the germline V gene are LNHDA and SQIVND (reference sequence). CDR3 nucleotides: TGTGCCAGTAGTATAGACAGGGAATGGACTGAAGCTTTCTTT. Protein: CASSIDREWTEAFF.

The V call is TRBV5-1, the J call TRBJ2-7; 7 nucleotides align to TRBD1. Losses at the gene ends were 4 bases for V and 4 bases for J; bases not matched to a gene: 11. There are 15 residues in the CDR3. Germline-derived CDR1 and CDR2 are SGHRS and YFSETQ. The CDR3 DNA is TGCGCCAGCAGCCCGACGGGGACAGACTTTTACGAGCAGTACTTC. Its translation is CASSPTGTDFYEQYF.

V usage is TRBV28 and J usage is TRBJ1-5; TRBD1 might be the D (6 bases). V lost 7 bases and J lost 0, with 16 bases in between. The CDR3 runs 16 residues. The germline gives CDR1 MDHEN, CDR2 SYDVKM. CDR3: CASTDVGAGSNQPQHF. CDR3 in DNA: TGTGCCAGCACCGACGTGGGGGCTGGTAGCAATCAGCCCCAGCATTTT.

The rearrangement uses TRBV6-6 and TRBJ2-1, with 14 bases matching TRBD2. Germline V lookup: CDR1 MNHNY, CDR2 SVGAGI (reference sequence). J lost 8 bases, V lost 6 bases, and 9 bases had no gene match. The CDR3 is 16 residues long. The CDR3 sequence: CASRHGTSGRRDEQFF. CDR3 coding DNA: TGTGCCAGCAGGCACGGGACTAGCGGGAGACGGGATGAGCAGTTCTTC.

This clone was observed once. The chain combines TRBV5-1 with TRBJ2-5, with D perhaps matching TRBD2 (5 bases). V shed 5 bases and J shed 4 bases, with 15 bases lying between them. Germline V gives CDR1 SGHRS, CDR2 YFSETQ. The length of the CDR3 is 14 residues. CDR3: CASRISGGVETQYF. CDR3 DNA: TGCGCCAGCAGAATATCAGGAGGAGTAGAGACCCAGTACTTC.

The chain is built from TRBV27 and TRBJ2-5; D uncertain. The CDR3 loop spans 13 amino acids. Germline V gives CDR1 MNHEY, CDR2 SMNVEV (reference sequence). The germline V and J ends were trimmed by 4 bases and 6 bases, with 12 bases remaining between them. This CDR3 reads CASSSPGLKTQYF. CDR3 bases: TGTGCCAGCAGTTCCCCCGGGTTAAAGACCCAGTACTTC.

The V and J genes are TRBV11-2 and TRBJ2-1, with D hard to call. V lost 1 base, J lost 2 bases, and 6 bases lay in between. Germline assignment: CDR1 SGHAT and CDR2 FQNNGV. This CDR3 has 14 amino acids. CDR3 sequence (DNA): TGTGCCAGCAGCTTAGGGGCGACCTACAATGAGCAGTTCTTC. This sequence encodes CASSLGATYNEQFF. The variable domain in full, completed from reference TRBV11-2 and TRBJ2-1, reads EAGVAQSPRYKIIEKRQSVAFWCNPISGHATLYWYQQILGQGPKLLIQFQNNGVVDDSQLPKDRFSAERLKGVDSTLKIQPAKLEDSAVYLCASSLGATYNEQFFGPGTRLTVL.

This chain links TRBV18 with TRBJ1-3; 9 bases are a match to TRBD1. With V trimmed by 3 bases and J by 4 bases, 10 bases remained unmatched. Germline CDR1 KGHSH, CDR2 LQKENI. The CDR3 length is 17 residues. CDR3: CASSPAATGGLGNTIYF. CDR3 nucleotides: TGTGCCAGCTCACCCGCCGCGACAGGGGGTTTAGGAAACACCATATATTTT. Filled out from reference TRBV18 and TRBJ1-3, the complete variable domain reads NAGVMQNPRHLVRRRGQEARLRCSPMKGHSHVYWYRQLPEEGLKFMVYLQKENIIDESGMPKERFSAEFPKEGPSILRIQQVVRGDSAAYFCASSPAATGGLGNTIYFGEGSWLTVV.

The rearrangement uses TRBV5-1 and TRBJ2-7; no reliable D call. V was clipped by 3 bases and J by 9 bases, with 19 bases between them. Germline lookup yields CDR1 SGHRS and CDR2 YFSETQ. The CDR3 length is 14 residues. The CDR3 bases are TGCGCCAGCAGCTCACCCACTTCCTCGTTCAGGCAGTACTTC. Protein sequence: CASSSPTSSFRQYF.

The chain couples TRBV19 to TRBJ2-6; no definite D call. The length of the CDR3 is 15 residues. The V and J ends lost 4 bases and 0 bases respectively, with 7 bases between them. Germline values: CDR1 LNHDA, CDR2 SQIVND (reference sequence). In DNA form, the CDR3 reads TGTGCCAGTAGTAGGCAACCCTCTGGGGCCAACGTCCTGACTTTC. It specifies CASSRQPSGANVLTF.